One sample yielded the 14 T cell receptor beta chains listed below, sequenced in a study of blood T cell repertoires in COVID-19. Profiling relied on immunoSEQ multiplex PCR, and the TCRdb table lists in-frame clones only, not all of them. The repertoire holds tens of thousands of clones, with more than 70% as singletons. Sequencing used peripheral blood. The receptors originated from a human donor in a cohort sampled during active COVID-19.

The chain has TRBV7-2 and TRBJ1-6, with TRBD1 matching 9 bases. The germline CDR1 and CDR2 sequences are SGHTA and FQGNSA. The CDR3 is 15 residues long. V lost 5 bases to trimming and J lost 4 bases; unmatched junction nucleotides: 3. The CDR3 region is CASSEGQGYNSPLHF. The CDR3 nucleotides are TGTGCCAGCAGCGAGGGACAGGGATATAATTCACCCCTCCACTTT.

This chain links TRBV25-1 with TRBJ1-4; D might be TRBD1 (5 bases). Germline CDR1 and CDR2: MGHDK and SYGVNS. This CDR3 comprises 13 residues. Trimming pared 6 bases from V and 6 bases from J, leaving 11 bases between. The CDR3 reads CASREGADEKLFF. CDR3 DNA: TGTGCCAGCAGAGAAGGGGCGGATGAAAAACTGTTTTTT.

This sequence joins TRBV2 and TRBJ1-2; D is perhaps TRBD1 (6 bases). The CDR3 runs 14 residues. Trimming removed 2 bases from V and 12 bases from J, with 19 bases in between. CDR1 and CDR2 from the germline V gene are SNHLY and FYNNEI. The CDR3 protein is CASSELSGAAFNTF. CDR3 coding DNA: TGTGCCAGCAGTGAACTTTCAGGGGCGGCGTTTAACACCTTC.

This clone appeared once. The V gene is TRBV3-1 (or the pseudogene TRBV3-2), the J gene TRBJ2-7, with 12 nucleotides matching TRBD2. This CDR3 is 16 amino acids long. V lost 4 bases to trimming and J lost 7 bases; unmatched junction nucleotides: 11. Germline V gene sequence: CDR1 LGHDT, CDR2 YNNKEL (reference sequence). DNA of the CDR3: TGTGCCAGCAGCCCGGGACTAGCGGGCCTTTTTAGGGAGCAGTACTTC. Its protein product is CASSPGLAGLFREQYF.

The chain has TRBV11-1 and TRBJ2-7, with TRBD2 as a possible D gene (5 bases). The CDR3 is 14 residues long. Trimming took off 4 bases at V and 6 bases at J, with 16 bases between the two ends. The germline V gene has CDR1 SGHAT and CDR2 FQDESV (reference sequence). CDR3 amino acids: CASSSMASRGEQYF. For the CDR3, the DNA is TGTGCCAGCAGCTCTATGGCCTCTCGGGGCGAGCAGTACTTC. The complete variable domain, with remaining parts taken from reference TRBV11-1 and TRBJ2-7, reads EAEVAQSPRYKITEKSQAVAFWCDPISGHATLYWYRQILGQGPELLVQFQDESVVDDSQLPKDRFSAERLKGVDSTLKIQPAELGDSAMYLCASSSMASRGEQYFGPGTRLTVT.

The rearrangement uses TRBV7-9 and TRBJ1-3; D ambiguous. The CDR3 extends over 13 amino acids. V was cut by 4 bases and J by 3 bases, with 7 bases left in between. CDR1 is SEHNR and CDR2 is FQNEAQ in the germline V gene (reference sequence). CDR3 coding DNA: TGTGCCAGCAGCTCTATTGGTGGAAACACCATATATTTT. It is translated as CASSSIGGNTIYF.

This clone was observed a few times. The chain links TRBV19 to TRBJ2-5; D gene uncertain. The V end was cut by 4 bases, the J end by 7 bases, with 16 bases between. Per the germline V gene, CDR1 is LNHDA and CDR2 is SQIVND (reference sequence). The CDR3 is 14 residues long. The CDR3 nucleotides read TGTGCCAGTAGTACCCGGTCGGCAGCAGGGACCCAGTACTTC. Protein: CASSTRSAAGTQYF.

The CDR3 spells CASSMTGISGYTF. CDR3 bases: TGTGCCAGCAGCATGACAGGGATCAGTGGCTACACCTTC. The chain is built from TRBV25-1 and TRBJ1-2; 7 nucleotides align to TRBD1. Per the germline V gene, CDR1 is MGHDK and CDR2 is SYGVNS. The CDR3 is made up of 13 amino acids. V trimming: 6 bases; J trimming: 7 bases; junction bases outside the gene matches: 8.

This chain uses TRBV29-1 with TRBJ2-2, with 9 bases fitting TRBD1. The germline V gene has CDR1 SQVTM and CDR2 ANQGSEA. V shed 7 bases and J 7 bases; nucleotides not matched to a gene: 10. CDR3 length: 14 amino acids. DNA for the CDR3: TGCAGCGGGGGGACAGGGCTTTATCACGGGGAGCTGTTTTTT. Protein sequence: CSGGTGLYHGELFF.

This chain uses TRBV19 with TRBJ1-1; 8 bases are a match to TRBD1. This CDR3 is 12 amino acids long. Trimming removed 8 bases from V and 8 bases from J; junction bases left unmatched: 7. Germline V gene data show CDR1 as LNHDA and CDR2 as SQIVND (reference sequence). The CDR3, as DNA: TGTGCCAGTCACAGAGGGGACAGGGAAGCTTTCTTT. The encoded protein is CASHRGDREAFF.

CDR3 sequence (DNA): TGTGCCAGCAGCCCAGGGGACCTCTACGAGCAGTACTTC. Its translation: CASSPGDLYEQYF. The chain has TRBV5-6 and TRBJ2-7, with a tentative D call TRBD1 (6 bases). Germline V gene sequence: CDR1 SGHDT, CDR2 YYEEEE. The CDR3 consists of 13 residues. Deletions cut 4 bases from V and 3 bases from J, with 11 bases between.

This chain joins TRBV4-1 and TRBJ1-2; D might be TRBD1 (5 bases). CDR1 is MGHRA, CDR2 YSYEKL, per germline. This CDR3 has 17 amino acids. Trimming cost V 3 bases and J 0 bases, with 17 bases left between them. For the CDR3, the DNA is TGCGCCAGCAGCCATTCGACAGAGACCCTCTCTAACTATGGCTACACCTTC. It is translated as CASSHSTETLSNYGYTF.

The chain joins TRBV10-1 to TRBJ1-1; tentatively, D is TRBD1 (6 bases). Germline-derived CDR1 and CDR2 are WNHNN and SYGVQD (reference sequence). CDR3 length: 13 amino acids. The V end was cut by 3 bases, the J end by 4 bases, with 9 bases between. CDR3 sequence: CASSDRGSTEAFF. Written as DNA, the CDR3 is TGCGCCAGCAGTGACAGGGGTAGCACTGAAGCTTTCTTT.

V and J are TRBV7-8 and TRBJ1-3; D call uncertain. The CDR3 is made up of 16 amino acids. Germline CDR1 is SGHVS and CDR2 is FQNEAQ. Trimming took 0 bases from V and 4 from J, leaving 13 bases between them. CDR3 protein: CASSLAQAGSGNTIYF. CDR3 DNA: TGTGCCAGCAGCTTAGCTCAGGCAGGATCAGGAAACACCATATATTTT.